The clone carrying this T cell receptor beta chain was seen only a few times. TCRdb's copy holds only in-frame clones and misses some; the assay was immunoSEQ multiplex PCR. The sample includes more than 50,000 clones, 91% of them seen just once. Germline CDR1 and CDR2: MNHNS and SASEGT. The CDR3 extends over 17 amino acids. After removal of 3 bases from V and 4 bases from J, the junction contained 13 bases not matched to a gene. The sample originates from a study of OX40 agonist ivuxolimab in advanced cancers. The wider study: As their treatment, patients were administered ivuxolimab, an agonistic anti-OX40 (CD134) antibody.

With baseline, cycle 4 day 1, and cycle 7 day 1 as timepoints, blood was sampled. The gene calls are TRBV6-1 and TRBJ2-7; 9 bases fit TRBD2. This TCR was sampled from an adult with an advanced solid tumor such as melanoma, head and neck, liver or kidney cancer. Sequenced material: CD4+ or CD8+ T cells sorted from blood, taken in a trial of the OX40 agonist ivuxolimab. In DNA, the CDR3 is TGTGCCAGCAGTGAGATGCTACCGGGACTAGCTATGTACGAGCAGTACTTC. Amino acid sequence: CASSEMLPGLAMYEQYF.